This T cell receptor beta chain is drawn from a study of identical twins. Study observations and caveats: A cross-sectional statistical analysis, not follow-up of the same donors, supported the conclusions. Analyses based on zero insertions could be partly confounded by invariant MAIT and iNKT cells. Twin pairs' shared out-of-frame alpha sequences were enriched in low generation probability.

This clonotype has more than one count but fewer than ten. Antigen specificity is unknown. Everyone who gave samples was a healthy Caucasian. MiXCR was run by TCRdb on the 5' RACE reads, yielding one entry per CDR3 protein. The data contain 1,800,000 or so distinct CDR3 sequences, 32% of them singletons. The V gene end was trimmed by 5 bases and the J gene end by 5 bases; junction bases not matched to a gene: 11. The CDR3 contains 15 residues. The germline CDR1 and CDR2 sequences are LGHDT and YNNKEL (reference sequence). Sequenced input: cord blood. The V gene is TRBV3-1, the J gene TRBJ1-1, with 7 bases aligning to TRBD1. This receptor was obtained from a newborn girl in good health. The CDR3 nucleotides are TGTGCCAGCAGCGCACGCAGGGGGAGAGGGACTGAAGCTTTCTTT. Protein sequence: CASSARRGRGTEAFF.